This TCR beta chain is from a study of blood T cell repertoires in COVID-19. Study in general: There were acute and convalescent COVID-19 samples, and they came from the United States, Italy and Spain.

The CDR3 sequence is 13 residues long. Germline assignment: CDR1 SGHTA and CDR2 FQGTGA. Trimming at V came to 5 bases and at J to 8 bases, leaving 8 bases not matched to a gene. In this sample, this clone turned up once. Profiled with immunoSEQ multiplex PCR; TCRdb holds only in-frame clones, not every one. The sample has 360,000 or so clones; roughly 90% are singletons. The chain recombines TRBV7-3 with TRBJ1-2, with 7 bases aligning to TRBD1. Specimen: peripheral blood. The TCR originated in a woman between 55 and 75 years old with COVID-19, enrolled during active disease. This chain's CDR3 is CASSLLTGKGYTF. The CDR3 DNA reads as TGTGCCAGCAGCCTACTGACAGGGAAGGGCTACACCTTC.